These T cell receptor beta chains were read from a single sample in a study of blood T cell repertoires in COVID-19. The method was immunoSEQ multiplex PCR; TCRdb's version includes in-frame clones alone and lacks a portion of them. Of some 220,000 clones listed, nearly 85% were seen once; the top ten hold roughly 1.2%. Sample: peripheral blood. The source is a woman under 40 with COVID-19, enrolled during active disease. Each CDR3 is given with its conserved first and last residue. D genes are given only for firm matches. Rows may omit the clone size; those that give it use once, few, many or a size class.

D gene,V gene,J gene,clone size,CDR3 protein,CDR3 DNA
-,TRBV7-2,TRBJ1-1,-,CASSLDRPGGTEAFF,TGTGCCAGCAGCTTAGACCGCCCGGGAGGCACTGAAGCTTTCTTT
TRBD1,TRBV7-9,TRBJ2-5,-,CASSWNHRGFSVTQYF,TGTGCCAGCAGCTGGAACCACAGGGGCTTCAGCGTGACCCAGTACTTC
TRBD1,TRBV6-2/TRBV6-3,TRBJ2-5,-,CASSYRTGQETQYF,TGTGCCAGCAGTTACCGGACAGGTCAAGAGACCCAGTACTTC
TRBD1,TRBV28,TRBJ1-2,once,CASYTPGGDYGYTF,TGTGCCAGTTATACGCCAGGGGGTGACTATGGCTACACCTTC
-,TRBV19,TRBJ2-2,-,CASSMPSGQPRTPGELFF,TGTGCCAGTAGTATGCCCTCGGGTCAGCCACGAACACCCGGGGAGCTGTTTTTT
-,TRBV19,TRBJ2-7,-,CASSTLEGLNYEQYF,TGTGCCAGTAGTACACTGGAGGGCCTAAACTACGAGCAGTACTTC
-,TRBV5-1,TRBJ1-1,-,CASSLEYSLNTEAFF,TGCGCCAGCAGCTTGGAATACAGCTTGAACACTGAAGCTTTCTTT
TRBD1,TRBV27,TRBJ2-7,-,CASSQQGQGSEQYF,TGTGCCAGCAGTCAACAGGGACAGGGGAGCGAGCAGTACTTC
-,TRBV3-1/TRBV3-2,TRBJ2-4,once,CASSPSKEAPVGKNIQYF,TGTGCCAGCAGCCCTTCGAAGGAGGCCCCCGTGGGGAAAAACATTCAGTACTTC
-,TRBV7-2,TRBJ2-3,-,CASSLFALGTSDTQYF,TGTGCCAGCAGCTTATTTGCCCTTGGGACTTCAGATACGCAGTATTTT
TRBD2,TRBV30,TRBJ2-5,-,CAWTPGTRRVGETQYF,TGTGCCTGGACCCCCGGGACTAGAAGAGTCGGAGAGACCCAGTACTTC
TRBD1,TRBV5-1,TRBJ2-5,-,CASSRPEAGGGWETQYF,TGCGCCAGCAGTCGACCGGAGGCAGGGGGCGGGTGGGAGACCCAGTACTTC
-,TRBV5-1,TRBJ1-6,few,CASSLVGGHNNSPLHF,TGCGCCAGCAGCTTGGTGGGAGGCCACAATAATTCACCCCTCCACTTT
-,TRBV6-6,TRBJ2-2,-,CASRSSRNTGELFF,TGTGCCAGCAGGTCCTCTAGAAACACCGGGGAGCTGTTTTTT
TRBD1,TRBV7-2,TRBJ2-2,-,CASSARTGDTGELFF,TGTGCCAGCAGCGCCCGGACAGGGGACACCGGGGAGCTGTTTTTT
-,TRBV13,TRBJ2-7,-,CASSAGMHEQYF,TGTGCCAGCAGCGCAGGGATGCACGAGCAGTACTTC
TRBD2,TRBV4-3,TRBJ2-3,-,CASSQDSVAGFTDTQYF,TGCGCCAGCAGCCAAGATTCGGTAGCGGGATTCACAGATACGCAGTATTTT
TRBD1,TRBV5-6,TRBJ1-3,-,CASSWGQADNTIYF,TGTGCCAGCAGTTGGGGACAGGCCGACAACACCATATATTTT
TRBD1,TRBV5-1,TRBJ1-1,-,CASSAIGQGEAFF,TGCGCCAGCAGCGCCATCGGACAGGGAGAAGCTTTCTTT
-,TRBV6-6,TRBJ2-7,-,CASSSSTFYEQYF,TGTGCCAGCAGTTCCTCCACATTCTACGAGCAGTACTTC
-,TRBV3-1/TRBV3-2,TRBJ1-1,-,CASSLAGRNTEAFF,TGTGCCAGCAGCCTCGCGGGCAGGAACACTGAAGCTTTCTTT
-,TRBV27,TRBJ2-2,-,CASRGSGLTNTGELFF,TGTGCCAGCAGAGGGTCGGGACTTACGAACACCGGGGAGCTGTTTTTT
TRBD2,TRBV10-3,TRBJ2-5,-,CASKDPSGGVRETQYF,TGTGCCAGCAAAGACCCTAGCGGGGGGGTGCGGGAGACCCAGTACTTC
TRBD1,TRBV4-1,TRBJ1-2,-,CASSIQGADYGYTF,TGCGCCAGCAGCATACAGGGGGCGGACTATGGCTACACCTTC
TRBD1,TRBV28,TRBJ2-7,-,CASSGLGTGPVVQYF,TGTGCCAGCAGTGGCCTCGGGACAGGCCCAGTCGTGCAGTACTTC
-,TRBV28,TRBJ2-5,-,CASSLGGGETQYF,TGTGCCAGCAGTTTGGGTGGCGGAGAGACCCAGTACTTC
-,TRBV6-5,TRBJ1-2,-,CASSMDSSHYGYTF,TGTGCCAGCAGTATGGACAGTAGTCACTATGGCTACACCTTC
-,TRBV4-1,TRBJ1-6,few,CASSRPIQDSPLHF,TGCGCCAGCAGCCGACCGATACAGGATTCACCCCTCCACTTT
-,TRBV6-6,TRBJ2-3,-,CASSYSRVGADTQYF,TGTGCCAGCAGTTACTCGAGGGTTGGCGCAGATACGCAGTATTTT
TRBD2,TRBV6-4,TRBJ2-2,-,CASSTGTSNSRELFF,TGTGCCAGCAGTACCGGGACTAGCAACTCCCGGGAGCTGTTTTTT
-,TRBV18,TRBJ1-2,-,CASSPRQEDGYTF,TGTGCCAGCTCACCGAGACAGGAGGATGGCTACACCTTC
-,TRBV5-8,TRBJ1-2,few,CASSLRNYGYTF,TGTGCCAGCAGCTTACGGAACTATGGCTACACCTTC
-,TRBV9,TRBJ2-2,-,CASSVALGGPGELFF,TGTGCCAGCAGCGTAGCTCTTGGGGGCCCCGGGGAGCTGTTTTTT
TRBD2,TRBV4-2,TRBJ2-2,-,CASSQLAGGVGELFF,TGTGCCAGCAGCCAACTAGCGGGAGGGGTCGGGGAGCTGTTTTTT
-,TRBV13,TRBJ2-3,-,CASSRSTDTQYF,TGTGCCAGCAGCCGGAGCACAGATACGCAGTATTTT
-,TRBV7-2,TRBJ2-6,once,CASSSGSGANVLTF,TGTGCCAGCAGCTCCGGTAGTGGGGCCAACGTCCTGACTTTC
TRBD1,TRBV6-2/TRBV6-3,TRBJ2-3,few,CASSYPLGQVGSDTQYF,TGTGCCAGCAGTTACCCCCTGGGACAGGTCGGTAGTGATACGCAGTATTTT
-,TRBV29-1,TRBJ1-1,-,CSVALLQPNTEAFF,TGCAGCGTAGCCCTTCTCCAACCGAACACTGAAGCTTTCTTT
TRBD1,TRBV19,TRBJ2-7,few,CASNLQGSGYEQYF,TGTGCCAGTAACCTACAGGGGAGCGGCTACGAGCAGTACTTC
-,TRBV6-4,TRBJ2-3,-,CASSLGDGTDTQYF,TGTGCCAGCAGCCTAGGAGACGGCACAGATACGCAGTATTTT